In its sample, the clone carrying this TCR beta chain was seen once. The data originate from a study of blood T cell repertoires in COVID-19. About the study: Some COVID-19 samples were acute and others convalescent; all came from the United States, Italy and Spain. The cDNA or gDNA used as material had been derived from T cells, B-cell-depleted T cells, or PBMCs.

The germline gives CDR1 KGHSH, CDR2 LQKENI. The CDR3 is made up of 14 amino acids. The ends were cut back, 4 bases at V and 0 bases at J, with 9 bases in the middle. Clones were read by immunoSEQ multiplex PCR, and TCRdb kept only the in-frame ones, dropping some. The data contain roughly 160,000 clones, roughly 89% of them singletons. A Seattle source enrolled patients during active infection and followed them longitudinally. What was sequenced was peripheral blood. This sequence originates from a woman in her seventies with COVID-19, enrolled during active disease. V usage is TRBV18 and J usage is TRBJ1-1; D is ambiguous. CDR3 DNA sequence: TGTGCCAGCTCACAAAACGGGATGAACACTGAAGCTTTCTTT. Protein product: CASSQNGMNTEAFF.